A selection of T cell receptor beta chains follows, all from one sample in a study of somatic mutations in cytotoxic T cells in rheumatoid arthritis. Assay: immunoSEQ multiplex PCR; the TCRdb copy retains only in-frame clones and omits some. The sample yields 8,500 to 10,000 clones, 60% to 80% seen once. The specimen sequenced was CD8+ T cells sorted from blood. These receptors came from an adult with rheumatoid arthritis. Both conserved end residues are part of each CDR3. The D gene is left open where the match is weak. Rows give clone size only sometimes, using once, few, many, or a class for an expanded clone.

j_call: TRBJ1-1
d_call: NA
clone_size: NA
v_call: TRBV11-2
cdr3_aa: CASSSGGNTEAFF
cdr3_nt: TGTGCCAGCAGCTCCGGGGGGAACACTGAAGCTTTCTTT

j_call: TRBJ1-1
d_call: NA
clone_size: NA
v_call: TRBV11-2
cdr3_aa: CASSLGMNTEAFF
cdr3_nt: TGTGCCAGCAGCTTAGGGATGAACACTGAAGCTTTCTTT

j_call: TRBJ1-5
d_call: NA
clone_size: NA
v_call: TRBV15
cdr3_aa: CATSNPTVTNQPQHF
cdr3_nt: TGTGCCACCAGCAACCCTACAGTAACCAATCAGCCCCAGCATTTT

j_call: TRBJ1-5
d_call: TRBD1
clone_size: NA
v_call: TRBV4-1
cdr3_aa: CASSQGTGGQPQHF
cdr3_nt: TGCGCCAGCAGCCAAGGGACAGGGGGACAGCCCCAGCATTTT

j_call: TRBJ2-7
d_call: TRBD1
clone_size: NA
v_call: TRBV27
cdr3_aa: CASNPGTGKHEQYF
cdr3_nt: TGTGCCAGCAACCCCGGGACAGGGAAACACGAGCAGTACTTC

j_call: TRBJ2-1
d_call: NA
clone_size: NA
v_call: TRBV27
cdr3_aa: CASSLLINSYNEQFF
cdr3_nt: TGTGCCAGCAGTCTCCTGATAAACTCCTACAATGAGCAGTTCTTC

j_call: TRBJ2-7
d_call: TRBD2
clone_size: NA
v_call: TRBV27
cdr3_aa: CASSPISGTSYEQYF
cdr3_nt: TGTGCCAGCAGTCCAATTAGCGGGACCTCCTACGAGCAGTACTTC

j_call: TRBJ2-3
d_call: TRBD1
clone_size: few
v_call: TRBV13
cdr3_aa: CASTQGTGGAKSQYF
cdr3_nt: TGTGCCAGCACCCAAGGAACAGGGGGCGCAAAATCGCAGTATTTT

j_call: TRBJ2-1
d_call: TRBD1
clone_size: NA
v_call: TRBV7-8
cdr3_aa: CASSPGTGLGNEQFF
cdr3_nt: TGTGCCAGCAGCCCAGGGACAGGGCTAGGGAATGAGCAGTTCTTC

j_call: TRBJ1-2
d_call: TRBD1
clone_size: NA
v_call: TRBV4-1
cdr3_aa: CASSQVVGGTYGYTF
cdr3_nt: TGCGCCAGCAGCCAAGTGGTAGGGGGCACCTATGGCTACACCTTC

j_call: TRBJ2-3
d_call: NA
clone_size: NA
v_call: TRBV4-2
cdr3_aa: CASSQDWSGEASDTQYF
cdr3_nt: TGTGCCAGCAGCCAAGATTGGTCAGGGGAGGCCTCAGATACGCAGTATTTT

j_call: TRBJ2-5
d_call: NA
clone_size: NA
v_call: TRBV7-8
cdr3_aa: CASSTPGRSETQYF
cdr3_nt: TGTGCCAGCAGCACCCCGGGACGGTCGGAGACCCAGTACTTC

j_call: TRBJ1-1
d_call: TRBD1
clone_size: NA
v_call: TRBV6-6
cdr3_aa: CASSRDRTNTEAFF
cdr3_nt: TGTGCCAGCAGTCGGGACAGGACGAACACTGAAGCTTTCTTT

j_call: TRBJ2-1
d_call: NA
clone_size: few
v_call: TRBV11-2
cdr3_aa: CASSLVMTYNEQFF
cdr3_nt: TGTGCCAGCAGCCTTGTAATGACCTACAATGAGCAGTTCTTC

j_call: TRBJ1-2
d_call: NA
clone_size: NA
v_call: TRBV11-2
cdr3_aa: CASSSGGLRGYTF
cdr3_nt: TGTGCCAGCAGCTCCGGGGGATTGCGAGGCTACACCTTC

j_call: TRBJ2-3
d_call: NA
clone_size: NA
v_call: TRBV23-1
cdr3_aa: CASSQRSVDYTQYF
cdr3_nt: TGCGCCAGCAGTCAAAGGTCCGTTGACTATACGCAGTATTTT

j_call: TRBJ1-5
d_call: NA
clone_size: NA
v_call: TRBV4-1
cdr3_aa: CASSQGTGPFQPQHF
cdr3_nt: TGCGCCAGCAGCCAAGGAACAGGGCCTTTTCAGCCCCAGCATTTT

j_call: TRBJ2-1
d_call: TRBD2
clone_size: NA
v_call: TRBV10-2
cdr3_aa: CASSWTSYNEQFF
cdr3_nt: TGCGCCAGCAGTTGGACTAGCTACAATGAGCAGTTCTTC

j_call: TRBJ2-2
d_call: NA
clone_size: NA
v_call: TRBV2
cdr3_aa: CASSDGLAKNTGELFF
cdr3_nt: TGTGCCAGCAGTGATGGCCTAGCAAAAAACACCGGGGAGCTGTTTTTT

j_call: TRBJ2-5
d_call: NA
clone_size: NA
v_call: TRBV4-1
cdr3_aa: CASSQGAGLETQYF
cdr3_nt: TGCGCCAGCAGCCAAGGTGCCGGCCTGGAGACCCAGTACTTC

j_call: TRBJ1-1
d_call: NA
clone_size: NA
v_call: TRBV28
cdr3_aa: CASSPGRGAFF
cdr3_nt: TGTGCCAGCAGCCCAGGTCGGGGAGCTTTCTTT

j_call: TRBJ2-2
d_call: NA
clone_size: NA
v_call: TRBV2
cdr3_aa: CASSDQAQYVLGGELFF
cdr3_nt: TGTGCCAGCAGTGATCAGGCCCAATACGTCTTGGGCGGGGAGCTGTTTTTT

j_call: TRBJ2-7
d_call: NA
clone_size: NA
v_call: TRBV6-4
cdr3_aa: CASSDSEVGEQYF
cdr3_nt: TGTGCCAGCAGTGACTCTGAGGTCGGCGAGCAGTACTTC

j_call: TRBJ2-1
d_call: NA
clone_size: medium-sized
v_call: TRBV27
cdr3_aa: CASSFSPGHEQFF
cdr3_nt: TGTGCCAGCAGTTTCTCTCCTGGCCATGAGCAGTTCTTC

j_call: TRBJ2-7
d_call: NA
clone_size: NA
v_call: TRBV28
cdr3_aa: CASSLTYEQYF
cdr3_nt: TGTGCCAGCAGTTTAACCTACGAGCAGTACTTC

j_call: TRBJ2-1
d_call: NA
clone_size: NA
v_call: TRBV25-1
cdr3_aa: CASSEGGDYNEQFF
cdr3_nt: TGTGCCAGCAGTGAAGGGGGCGATTACAATGAGCAGTTCTTC

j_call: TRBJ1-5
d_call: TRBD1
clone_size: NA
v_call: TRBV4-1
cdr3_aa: CASSQVSGQSNQPQHF
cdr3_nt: TGCGCCAGCAGCCAAGTCTCGGGACAGAGCAATCAGCCCCAGCATTTT

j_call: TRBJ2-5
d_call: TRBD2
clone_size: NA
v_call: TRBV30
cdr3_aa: CAWTLSGGAETQYF
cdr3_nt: TGTGCCTGGACCCTCTCGGGGGGGGCAGAGACCCAGTACTTC